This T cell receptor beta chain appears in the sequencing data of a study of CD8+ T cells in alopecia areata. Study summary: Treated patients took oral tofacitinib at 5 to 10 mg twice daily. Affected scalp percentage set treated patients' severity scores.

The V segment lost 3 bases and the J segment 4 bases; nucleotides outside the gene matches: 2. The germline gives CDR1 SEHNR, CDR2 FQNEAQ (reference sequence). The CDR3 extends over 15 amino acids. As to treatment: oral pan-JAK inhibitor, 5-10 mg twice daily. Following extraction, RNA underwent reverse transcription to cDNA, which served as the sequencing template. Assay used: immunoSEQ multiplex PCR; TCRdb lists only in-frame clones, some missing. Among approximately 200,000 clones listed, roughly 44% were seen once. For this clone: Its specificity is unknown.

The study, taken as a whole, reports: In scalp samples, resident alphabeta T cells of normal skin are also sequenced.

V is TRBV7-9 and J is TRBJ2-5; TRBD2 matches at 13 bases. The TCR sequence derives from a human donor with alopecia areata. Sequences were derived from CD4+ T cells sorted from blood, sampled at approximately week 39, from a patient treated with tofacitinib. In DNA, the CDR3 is TGTGCCAGCAGCTTCAGACTAGCGGGAGGAGAGACCCAGTACTTC. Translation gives CASSFRLAGGETQYF.